This T cell receptor beta chain comes out of a study of breast tumors, draining lymph nodes, adjacent tissues. Study-wide results and limits: Luminal-like breast cancer showed significantly greater tumor-nontumor repertoire similarity than basal-like breast cancer did. The data were judged consistent with most tumor T cells coming from lymph node and expanding in tumor. Tumors had less TCR diversity than lymph nodes, more than nontumor tissue. The lymph node origin of tumor T cells was framed as consistent with a hypothesis, not demonstrated.

Trimming pared 4 bases from V and 4 bases from J, leaving 10 bases between. Germline CDR1 SNHLY, CDR2 FYNNEI. The CDR3 loop spans 14 amino acids. The sample holds many counts of this clonotype. Its antigen is undetermined. Samples came from axillary lymph nodes draining the breast cancer. Each CDR3 protein is one row after TCRdb ran MiXCR on the multiplex PCR reads. The top ten clones hold 4% to 4.5% of a sample with nearly 200,000 distinct CDR3 sequences, 30% to 40% of them seen once. The source is a female donor with breast cancer. Some clones in this sample may be carry-over from other donors' samples. The specimen was axillary lymph node tissue. The V call is TRBV2, the J call TRBJ2-2; unclear D gene. CDR3 nucleotides: TGTGCCAGCAGTGGACATCTCCCCACCGGGGAGCTGTTTTTT. Translated, it gives CASSGHLPTGELFF.